Listed below are T cell receptor beta chains from one sample, sequenced in a study of cytomegalovirus exposure and HLA in healthy donors. Method: immunoSEQ multiplex PCR; TCRdb's copy keeps in-frame clones and lacks some. The sample holds under 100,000 clones, around 79% seen once. Sequenced input: PBMCs. Every receptor here comes from a man between 18 and 35 years old in good health and CMV-seropositive. Both conserved end residues are part of each CDR3.

>TRBJ1-1|TRBV29-1
CSVEFRDRNTEAFF
>TRBJ2-7|TRBV4-1
CASSQIYRDSFYEQYF
>TRBJ2-1|TRBV9
CASGGGYNEQFF
>TRBJ2-3|TRBV6-5
CASSRLAASTDTQYF
>TRBJ1-1|TRBV7-6
CASSPRQGRDTEAFF
>TRBJ2-1|TRBV6-5
CASRRTGYNEQFF
>TRBJ2-7|TRBV11-2
CASSFSGRVYEQYF
>TRBJ2-7|TRBV6-1
CASSDEGFAYEQYF
>TRBJ2-1|TRBV10-1
CASSDGTSGSRDEQFF
>TRBJ2-7|TRBV28
CATTGGGSRSYEQYF
>TRBJ1-1|TRBV28
CASRSPGQLTEAFF
>TRBJ1-3|TRBV6-5
CASSARGGGNTIYF
>TRBJ2-3|TRBV7-9
CASSLRQAGGDTQYF
>TRBJ1-1|TRBV2
CASSDGQGRAFF
>TRBJ2-1|TRBV5-4
CASSSRRLAPHEQFF
>TRBJ1-4|TRBV5-1
CASSLASSGTGLFF
>TRBJ2-3|TRBV27
CASKVAGPTDTQYF
>TRBJ2-3|TRBV4-2
CASSQDGTSGSPGTDTQYF